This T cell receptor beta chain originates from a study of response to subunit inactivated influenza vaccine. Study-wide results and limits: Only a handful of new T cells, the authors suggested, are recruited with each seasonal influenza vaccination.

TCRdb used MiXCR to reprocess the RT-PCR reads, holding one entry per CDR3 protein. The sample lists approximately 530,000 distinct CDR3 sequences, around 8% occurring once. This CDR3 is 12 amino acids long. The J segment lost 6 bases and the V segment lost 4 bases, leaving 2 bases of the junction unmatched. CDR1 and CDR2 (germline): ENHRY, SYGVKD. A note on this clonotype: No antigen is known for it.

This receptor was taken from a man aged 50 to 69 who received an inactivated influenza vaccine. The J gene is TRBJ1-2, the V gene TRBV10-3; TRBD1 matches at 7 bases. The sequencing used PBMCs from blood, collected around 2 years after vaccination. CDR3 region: CAISAGQHGYTF. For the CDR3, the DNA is TGTGCCATCAGTGCGGGACAGCATGGCTACACCTTC.